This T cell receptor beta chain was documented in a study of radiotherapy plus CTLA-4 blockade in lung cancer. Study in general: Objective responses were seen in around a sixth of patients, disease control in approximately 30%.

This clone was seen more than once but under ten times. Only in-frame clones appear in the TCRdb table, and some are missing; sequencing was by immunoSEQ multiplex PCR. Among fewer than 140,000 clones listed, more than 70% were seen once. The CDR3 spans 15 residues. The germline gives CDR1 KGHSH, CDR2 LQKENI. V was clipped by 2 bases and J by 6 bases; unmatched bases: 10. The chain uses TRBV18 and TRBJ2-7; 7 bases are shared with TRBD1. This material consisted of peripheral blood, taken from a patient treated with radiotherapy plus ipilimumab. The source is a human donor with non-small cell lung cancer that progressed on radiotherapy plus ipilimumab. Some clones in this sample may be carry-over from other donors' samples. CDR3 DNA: TGTGCCAGCTCACCAAGACAGGGTGGAGTTGGCGAGCAGTACTTC. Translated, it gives CASSPRQGGVGEQYF.